The clone carrying this TCR beta chain came up many times. If no ophthalmopathy progression occurred within 18 months, Graves' hyperthyroidism was stable. Each diagnosis drew on symptoms, thyroxine, TRAb, thyroid ultrasound and orbital computed tomography findings. Fresh peripheral blood, under 13 ml, was the source of the PBMCs. The data originate from a study of T cells in Graves' hyperthyroidism and ophthalmopathy. Amplified TCR beta CDR3 regions came from RNA transcripts. The HTBI set primed first-round TCR CDR3 RT-PCR. From the multiplex PCR reads, TCRdb called clonotypes with MiXCR, one entry per CDR3 protein. The top ten hold less than 15% of the sample, which has hundreds of thousands of distinct CDR3 sequences, less than 20% seen once. The CDR3 has 12 amino acids. Germline values: CDR1 SGHTS, CDR2 YDEGEE. The V end was cut by 5 bases, the J end by 2 bases, with 7 bases between.

The V gene is TRBV5-8, the J gene TRBJ1-1; D is undetermined. The sequence came from a woman under 30 with Graves' hyperthyroidism. Material: blood. CDR3 loop: CASSWTNTEAFF. The CDR3 nucleotides read TGTGCCAGCAGTTGGACTAACACTGAAGCTTTCTTT. The whole variable domain, remainder taken from reference TRBV5-8 and TRBJ1-1, is EAGVTQSPTHLIKTRGQQATLRCSPISGHTSVYWYQQALGLGLQFLLWYDEGEERNRGNFPPRFSGRQFPNYSSELNVNALELEDSALYLCASSWTNTEAFFGQGTRLTVV.